Below are 30 T cell receptor beta chains sequenced from a single sample in a study of T cell changes during pregnancy in multiple sclerosis. This table comes from immunoSEQ multiplex PCR, and its TCRdb copy is limited to in-frame clones, with some not included. The table has roughly 45,000 clones, around 90% seen once; the top ten hold approximately 1.4%. Source: peripheral blood, taken in the first trimester of pregnancy. Every receptor here comes from a female donor in good health, enrolled as a control in a pregnancy study.

This clone was detected a few times. This chain connects TRBV7-2 to TRBJ1-2; D gene ambiguous. CDR1 SGHTA and CDR2 FQGNSA come from the germline V gene. V gave up 1 base and J gave up 4 bases, with 13 bases separating them. The CDR3 covers 15 residues. Here the CDR3 reads CASSLGRQSFYGYTF. CDR3 coding DNA: TGTGCCAGCAGCTTAGGTCGCCAGTCTTTCTATGGCTACACCTTC.

The rearrangement links TRBV10-2 to TRBJ2-1; maybe TRBD2 (6 bases). Germline CDR1 and CDR2: WSHSY and SAAADI. Trimming removed 2 bases from V and 9 bases from J, with 11 bases in between. CDR3 length equals 13 residues. DNA of the CDR3: TGCGCCAGCAGTGAGGTGGGGGGTGGTGAGCAGTTCTTC. Its protein is CASSEVGGGEQFF.

V usage is TRBV7-2 and J usage is TRBJ1-5; D might be TRBD1 (6 bases). Per the germline V gene, CDR1 is SGHTA and CDR2 is FQGNSA. The CDR3 sequence is 15 residues long. Trimming left V 1 base short and J 3 bases short, with 10 bases between. Here the CDR3 DNA reads TGTGCCAGCAGCTTAGTTCAGGGGAACAATCAGCCCCAGCATTTT. Translated, it gives CASSLVQGNNQPQHF.

In DNA, the CDR3 is TGTGCCAGCAGCGTAGGGCCTCGGACAGGGACCGAGCAGTACTTC. Translated: CASSVGPRTGTEQYF. The chain has TRBV9 and TRBJ2-7, with 8 bases lining up with TRBD1. The V gene end was trimmed by 0 bases and the J gene end by 6 bases; junction bases not matched to a gene: 8. This CDR3 is 15 amino acids long. The germline V gene has CDR1 SGDLS and CDR2 YYNGEE.

V and J are TRBV7-9 and TRBJ2-7; 7 bases are a match to TRBD1. The CDR3 contains 16 residues. J was trimmed by 6 bases and V by 1 base; bases with no gene match: 12. Germline V gene data show CDR1 as SEHNR and CDR2 as FQNEAQ (reference sequence). The CDR3 coding sequence is TGTGCCAGCAGCTTAGGGCTCCACAGGGGTGAGCGCGAGCAGTACTTC. Its translation: CASSLGLHRGEREQYF. The variable domain in full, with the rest retrieved from reference TRBV7-9 and TRBJ2-7, is DTGVSQNPRHKITKRGQNVTFRCDPISEHNRLYWYRQTLGQGPEFLTYFQNEAQLEKSRLLSDRFSAERPKGSFSTLEIQRTEQGDSAMYLCASSLGLHRGEREQYFGPGTRLTVT.

This clone has a single count. The chain recombines TRBV7-2 with TRBJ2-5, with 9 bases fitting TRBD2. V lost 6 bases and J lost 0; bases outside the gene matches: 8. The length of the CDR3 is 16 residues. CDR1 and CDR2 from the germline V gene are SGHTA and FQGNSA. The CDR3 loop reads CASSLRLAVYQETQYF. The CDR3 nucleotides are TGTGCCAGCAGTCTCCGACTAGCGGTGTACCAAGAGACCCAGTACTTC.

This chain connects TRBV7-9 to TRBJ1-2, with TRBD1 identical over 8 bases. Looked up from germline, CDR1 is SEHNR and CDR2 is FQNEAQ (reference sequence). V dropped 5 bases and J dropped 8; count of bases not matched to a gene: 7. The CDR3 is 13 amino acids. CDR3 sequence reads: CASSIGQGKGYTF. DNA for the CDR3: TGTGCCAGCAGCATCGGACAGGGCAAAGGCTACACCTTC.

V gene TRBV4-3 combines with J gene TRBJ1-1, with TRBD1 identical over 8 bases. The J segment lost 5 bases and the V segment lost 2 bases, leaving 4 bases of the junction unmatched. Germline-derived CDR1 and CDR2 are LGHNA and YSLEER. The CDR3 sequence is 14 residues long. The CDR3 protein is CASSQTGGSTEAFF. CDR3 DNA: TGCGCCAGCAGCCAAACAGGGGGATCGACTGAAGCTTTCTTT.

The chain joins TRBV11-1 to TRBJ2-2, with D perhaps matching TRBD2 (5 bases). Germline V lookup: CDR1 SGHAT, CDR2 FQDESV (reference sequence). Deletions cut 5 bases from V and 4 bases from J, with 8 bases between. CDR3 length: 13 residues. DNA for the CDR3: TGTGCCAGCAGCGGACGGGGCACCGGGGAGCTGTTTTTT. Translating it yields CASSGRGTGELFF.

The rearrangement links TRBV10-3 to TRBJ2-1; TRBD2 aligns across 8 bases. This CDR3 has 15 residues. J was trimmed by 0 bases and V by 3 bases; bases with no gene match: 1. Germline CDR1 and CDR2: ENHRY and SYGVKD. The CDR3 coding sequence is TGTGCCATCAGTGACGGGACTAGCTCCTACAATGAGCAGTTCTTC. Translating it yields CAISDGTSSYNEQFF.

V is TRBV15 and J is TRBJ1-4, with unresolved D. Germline lookup yields CDR1 LNHNV and CDR2 YYDKDF (reference sequence). The CDR3 spans 15 residues. V lost 0 bases and J lost 4, with 9 bases in between. The CDR3 coding sequence is TGTGCCACCAGCAGAGATTACAGCCTTAATGAAAAACTGTTTTTT. Translating gives CATSRDYSLNEKLFF.

This clone occurred a few times. This chain joins TRBV4-1 and TRBJ2-3; D might be TRBD2 (7 bases). Germline V gene data show CDR1 as MGHRA and CDR2 as YSYEKL. V lost 0 bases to trimming and J lost 4 bases, with 26 bases between them. The length of the CDR3 is 20 residues. CDR3 DNA: TGCGCCAGCAGCCAAGATCCCCCCGGGAGGCGGGGGCCCCTGGCAGATACGCAGTATTTT. Translated, it gives CASSQDPPGRRGPLADTQYF.

This clone was found once. This chain links TRBV30 with TRBJ2-3, with D possibly matching TRBD1 (7 bases). Trimming removed 0 bases from V and 10 bases from J, with 14 bases in between. The CDR3 contains 13 residues. Germline loops: CDR1 GTSNPN, CDR2 SVGIG (reference sequence). The CDR3 region is CAWSVQGGSAQYF. CDR3 bases: TGTGCCTGGAGTGTGCAGGGGGGTAGTGCGCAGTATTTT.

In its sample, this clone was seen once. The rearrangement joins TRBV6-8 to TRBJ1-5, with a possible D match to TRBD1 (5 bases). CDR3 length: 17 residues. Germline lookup yields CDR1 MNHGY and CDR2 SAAAGT. Trimming took 3 bases from V and 4 from J, leaving 19 bases between them. The CDR3 is CASSYGDTGTKNQPQHF. The CDR3 coding sequence is TGTGCCAGCAGTTATGGGGATACCGGGACTAAGAATCAGCCCCAGCATTTT.

The chain has TRBV27 and TRBJ2-7; TRBD1 matches at 9 bases. In germline, CDR1 is MNHEY, CDR2 SMNVEV (reference sequence). CDR3 size: 16 residues. V trimming: 6 bases; J trimming: 6 bases; junction bases outside the gene matches: 15. The CDR3 DNA is TGTGCCAGCAGCATTTACTCCGGGACAGGGAGGAGCGAGCAGTACTTC. Amino acids: CASSIYSGTGRSEQYF.

This clone has a single count. The chain uses TRBV5-1 and TRBJ2-3; TRBD2 matches at 16 bases. Trimming removed 5 bases from V and 10 bases from J; junction bases left unmatched: 4. The V gene's germline CDR1 is SGHRS and CDR2 YFSETQ. CDR3 size: 14 residues. The CDR3 bases are TGCGCCAGCAGTCCGGGGACTAGCGGGGGGGCGCAGTATTTT. Protein product: CASSPGTSGGAQYF.

V usage is TRBV10-3 and J usage is TRBJ2-2, with 8 positions matching TRBD1. V shed 5 bases, J shed 0 bases, and the junction held 2 bases outside the gene matches. This CDR3 is built from 15 residues. Per the germline V gene, CDR1 is ENHRY and CDR2 is SYGVKD. The CDR3 loop is CAISRQGSNTGELFF. DNA of the CDR3: TGTGCCATCAGTCGACAGGGGTCGAACACCGGGGAGCTGTTTTTT.

The chain has TRBV19 and TRBJ1-1; D unclear. The V gene's germline CDR1 is LNHDA and CDR2 SQIVND (reference sequence). V was pared by 6 bases and J by 1 base, with 18 bases between. This CDR3 is built from 16 residues. The CDR3 sequence is CASSILLGRGNTEAFF. CDR3 nucleotides: TGTGCCAGTAGCATTCTACTCGGACGGGGGAACACTGAAGCTTTCTTT.

V usage is TRBV29-1 and J usage is TRBJ2-7, with 12 bases that match TRBD2. This CDR3 is 14 amino acids long. Per the germline V gene, CDR1 is SQVTM and CDR2 is ANQGSEA. V trimming: 6 bases; J trimming: 1 base; junction bases outside the gene matches: 4. The CDR3 loop is CSVDGLAGSYEQYF. CDR3 bases: TGCAGCGTGGACGGACTAGCGGGGTCCTACGAGCAGTACTTC.

The chain combines TRBV21-1 with TRBJ2-1; the table's D call TRBD2 went unverified against the DNA. TRBV21-1 is assigned pseudogene status. CDR3 length: 15 residues. The CDR3 protein is CASSYNKGGFYEQFF. CDR3 nucleotides: TGTGCCAGCAGCTATAATAAGGGCGGGTTCTATGAGCAGTTCTTC.

The V and J genes are TRBV5-6 and TRBJ1-1, with D possibly TRBD1 on 5 matching bases. V was shortened by 0 bases and J by 7 bases, with 16 bases between the two germline ends. CDR3 length: 15 residues. Looked up from germline, CDR1 is SGHDT and CDR2 is YYEEEE. The CDR3 nucleotides read TGTGCCAGCAGCTTGGGTCTAACTCGGGGGGTTGAAGCTTTCTTT. As protein: CASSLGLTRGVEAFF.

This rearrangement joins TRBV6-5 to TRBJ2-7; maybe TRBD1 (5 bases). Germline V gives CDR1 MNHEY, CDR2 SVGAGI. The CDR3 runs to 13 residues. V was pared by 6 bases and J by 0 bases, with 9 bases between. CDR3 bases: TGTGCCAGCAGCCAGGGTCTCTCCTACGAGCAGTACTTC. This encodes CASSQGLSYEQYF.

The CDR3 region is CARYRANNTEAFF. In DNA form, the CDR3 reads TGTGCCAGATACCGAGCGAATAACACTGAAGCTTTCTTT. The chain joins TRBV19 to TRBJ1-1; D not resolved. Germline V lookup: CDR1 LNHDA, CDR2 SQIVND (reference sequence). Trimming left V 9 bases short and J 2 bases short, with 13 bases between. This CDR3 is built from 13 residues.

The rearrangement links TRBV5-1 to TRBJ2-3, with D perhaps TRBD2 (6 bases). The CDR3 consists of 16 residues. The V gene lost 4 bases and the J gene lost 2 bases, with 17 bases spanning the gap. Germline V gives CDR1 SGHRS, CDR2 YFSETQ. CDR3 sequence: CASSRGAGRTTDTQYF. In DNA form, the CDR3 reads TGCGCCAGCAGCCGTGGGGCGGGACGAACCACAGATACGCAGTATTTT.

The rearrangement joins TRBV28 to TRBJ2-3; TRBD2 might be the D (5 bases). The germline V gene encodes CDR1 MDHEN and CDR2 SYDVKM. Trimming left V 6 bases short and J 0 bases short, with 19 bases between. The CDR3 loop spans 17 amino acids. The CDR3 sequence: CASRSDEGVTSTDTQYF. DNA of the CDR3: TGTGCCAGCAGGTCCGACGAGGGAGTCACTAGCACAGATACGCAGTATTTT.

The chain combines TRBV7-2 with TRBJ2-3; D remains unclear. V lost 5 bases and J 0 bases, leaving 18 bases between the germline ends. Germline CDR1 reads SGHTA; CDR2 reads FQGNSA. This CDR3 has 17 residues. The chain's CDR3 is CASSPQLTVSSTDTQYF. The CDR3 bases are TGTGCCAGCAGCCCACAGCTAACAGTGTCTAGCACAGATACGCAGTATTTT.

The gene calls are TRBV7-2 and TRBJ2-7; D perhaps matches TRBD2 (5 bases). The CDR3 has 13 amino acids. The germline gives CDR1 SGHTA, CDR2 FQGNSA. V gave up 1 base and J gave up 6 bases, with 10 bases separating them. The CDR3 DNA is TGTGCCAGCAGCTTAGGAGGTGAGGGCGAGCAGTACTTC. This sequence encodes CASSLGGEGEQYF.

This chain links TRBV5-1 with TRBJ1-2, with 9 nucleotides matching TRBD1. The CDR3 sequence is 20 residues long. Germline-derived CDR1 and CDR2 are SGHRS and YFSETQ. The J segment lost 0 bases and the V segment lost 2 bases, leaving 17 bases of the junction unmatched. The CDR3 here is CASSLPGDRAHLVANYGYTF. Written as DNA, the CDR3 is TGCGCCAGCAGCTTACCGGGGGACAGGGCACACCTAGTAGCTAACTATGGCTACACCTTC.

CDR3 DNA sequence: TGTGCCAGCTCACCAGGGACAGCTGACTATGGCTACACCTTC. Protein sequence: CASSPGTADYGYTF. The chain employs TRBV18 and TRBJ1-2, with TRBD1 identical over 7 bases. The ends lost 2 bases at V and 3 bases at J; junction bases unmatched: 3. Looked up from germline, CDR1 is KGHSH and CDR2 is LQKENI. The CDR3 covers 14 residues.

V is TRBV30 and J is TRBJ2-7; D might be TRBD1 (5 bases). Looked up from germline, CDR1 is GTSNPN and CDR2 is SVGIG (reference sequence). The CDR3 extends over 14 amino acids. V dropped 5 bases and J dropped 5 bases, with 19 bases sitting between them. In DNA form, the CDR3 reads TGTGCCTGGGGCGACAGTAATCTCGCCCACGAGCAGTACTTC. It encodes CAWGDSNLAHEQYF.